The 24 T cell receptor beta chains in this list originate from one sample, sequenced in a study of response to subunit inactivated influenza vaccine. TCRdb re-analysed the RT-PCR reads in MiXCR, keeping a single row per CDR3 protein. The sample holds approximately 500,000 distinct CDR3 sequences; 11% to 15% are singletons and the top ten take more than 9.5%. The starting material was PBMCs from blood, obtained roughly 12 days after vaccination. All receptors derive from a man aged 45 to 65 who received an inactivated influenza vaccine.

The gene calls are TRBV4-3 and TRBJ2-7; 12 bases line up with TRBD1. The germline CDR1 and CDR2 sequences are LGHNA and YSLEER. Losses at the gene ends were 1 base for V and 0 bases for J; bases not matched to a gene: 7. The CDR3 length is 18 residues. This chain's CDR3 is CASSQVVGTGGYSYEQYF. The CDR3 coding sequence is TGCGCCAGCAGCCAAGTTGTTGGGACAGGGGGCTACTCCTACGAGCAGTACTTC.

This clonotype was seen only a few times. V usage is TRBV20-1 and J usage is TRBJ2-3; 10 nucleotides line up with TRBD2. Germline V CDR1 and CDR2: DFQATT, SNEGSKA (reference sequence). This CDR3 is built from 17 residues. The V segment lost 3 bases and the J segment 1 base; nucleotides outside the gene matches: 10. CDR3 in amino acids: CSARGASGRGGTDTQYF. The CDR3 coding sequence is TGCAGTGCTAGGGGAGCTAGCGGGAGAGGCGGCACAGATACGCAGTATTTT.

The gene calls are TRBV6-6 and TRBJ2-2; D call uncertain. Germline CDR1 is MNHNY and CDR2 is SVGAGI (reference sequence). The CDR3 contains 12 residues. V gave up 2 bases and J gave up 6 bases, with 4 bases separating them. The CDR3 loop reads CASSYLAGELFF. CDR3 in DNA: TGTGCCAGCAGTTACCTGGCCGGGGAGCTGTTTTTT.

This clonotype has a count of ten or more. The chain joins TRBV7-2 to TRBJ2-5; either TRBD1 or TRBD2 may fit D (5 bases each). The CDR3 contains 14 residues. With 1 base removed from V and 4 bases from J, the gap between germline ends came to 10 bases. Germline-derived CDR1 and CDR2 are SGHTA and FQGNSA. CDR3 coding DNA: TGTGCCAGCAGCTTAGGCGGGCAGGGAGAGACCCAGTACTTC. Its translation is CASSLGGQGETQYF.

This clonotype was seen a few times. The chain carries TRBV30 and TRBJ1-4; D not resolved. V was shortened by 1 base and J by 3 bases, with 9 bases between the two germline ends. Germline V lookup: CDR1 GTSNPN, CDR2 SVGIG (reference sequence). The CDR3 is made up of 14 amino acids. The CDR3 sequence is CAWSGGGSNEKLFF. The CDR3 DNA reads as TGTGCCTGGAGTGGTGGAGGTTCTAATGAAAAACTGTTTTTT.

This clonotype came up many times. The V gene is TRBV7-9, the J gene TRBJ2-1; possibly TRBD1 for D (6 bases). CDR1 and CDR2 (germline): SEHNR, FQNEAQ (reference sequence). V lost 5 bases and J lost 4, with 15 bases in between. The CDR3 runs 15 residues. CDR3 coding DNA: TGTGCCAGCAGCACAAACCGGGACAAGTACAATGAGCAGTTCTTC. Translating it yields CASSTNRDKYNEQFF.

The gene calls are TRBV7-9 and TRBJ1-2; D remains ambiguous. V lost 5 bases and J lost 5, with 12 bases in between. CDR1 is SEHNR, CDR2 FQNEAQ, per germline (reference sequence). The CDR3 extends over 13 amino acids. This chain's CDR3 is CASSPRSDYGYTF. In DNA, the CDR3 is TGTGCCAGCAGCCCCCGGTCCGATTATGGCTACACCTTC. Full variable domain (outside the CDR3, taken from reference TRBV7-9 and TRBJ1-2): DTGVSQNPRHKITKRGQNVTFRCDPISEHNRLYWYRQTLGQGPEFLTYFQNEAQLEKSRLLSDRFSAERPKGSFSTLEIQRTEQGDSAMYLCASSPRSDYGYTFGSGTRLTVV.

The table lists this clonotype with a few counts. The CDR3 loop reads CASSARTGGDTGELFF. DNA of the CDR3: TGTGCCAGCAGTGCCCGGACAGGGGGCGACACCGGGGAGCTGTTTTTT. The chain couples TRBV6-1 to TRBJ2-2, with 11 bases that match TRBD1. Looked up from germline, CDR1 is MNHNS and CDR2 is SASEGT. The J segment lost 3 bases and the V segment lost 4 bases, leaving 4 bases of the junction unmatched. This CDR3 is 16 amino acids long.

V usage is TRBV18 and J usage is TRBJ2-3, with TRBD2 identical over 7 bases. Losses at the gene ends were 3 bases for V and 3 bases for J; bases not matched to a gene: 6. Looked up from germline, CDR1 is KGHSH and CDR2 is LQKENI. The length of the CDR3 is 15 residues. CDR3 sequence reads: CASSPPTSFTDTQYF. CDR3 DNA sequence: TGTGCCAGCTCACCCCCGACTAGCTTTACAGATACGCAGTATTTT. Combining the CDR3 with reference TRBV18 and TRBJ2-3 gives the whole variable domain NAGVMQNPRHLVRRRGQEARLRCSPMKGHSHVYWYRQLPEEGLKFMVYLQKENIIDESGMPKERFSAEFPKEGPSILRIQQVVRGDSAAYFCASSPPTSFTDTQYFGPGTRLTVL.

This clonotype was observed at least ten times. The chain is built from TRBV10-2 and TRBJ2-2; D possibly corresponds to TRBD1 (6 bases). V lost 6 bases, J lost 1 base, and 9 bases lay in between. Per the germline V gene, CDR1 is WSHSY and CDR2 is SAAADI. This CDR3 spans 14 amino acids. This CDR3 reads CASSTQGNTGELFF. The CDR3 DNA follows: TGCGCCAGCAGCACACAGGGGAACACCGGGGAGCTGTTTTTT.

This chain connects TRBV20-1 to TRBJ2-1; the D gene is possibly TRBD2 (6 bases). The V end was cut by 6 bases, the J end by 4 bases, with 22 bases between. The V gene's germline CDR1 is DFQATT and CDR2 SNEGSKA (reference sequence). This CDR3 spans 16 amino acids. The CDR3 DNA is TGCAGTGCCGGGGGAGGAGGAGCGAGACCTTACAATGAGCAGTTCTTC. Its protein product is CSAGGGGARPYNEQFF.

J is TRBJ1-1 and V is TRBV4-3, with D tentatively TRBD1 (6 bases). The length of the CDR3 is 17 residues. Germline values: CDR1 LGHNA, CDR2 YSLEER. Trimming pared 3 bases from V and 0 bases from J, leaving 17 bases between. The CDR3 here is CASSQGPEDRLNTEAFF. The CDR3 region has the DNA TGCGCCAGCAGCCAGGGACCTGAAGACAGGTTGAACACTGAAGCTTTCTTT.

This clonotype was picked up a small number of times. The J gene is TRBJ2-1, the V gene TRBV20-1; 7 bases match TRBD2. The CDR3 runs to 14 residues. V shed 6 bases and J 4 bases; nucleotides not matched to a gene: 9. Germline V lookup: CDR1 DFQATT, CDR2 SNEGSKA (reference sequence). CDR3: CSAPLAGEYNEQFF. The CDR3 nucleotides are TGCAGTGCCCCATTGGCGGGAGAGTACAATGAGCAGTTCTTC.

J is TRBJ2-5 and V is TRBV5-1; D is unresolved. CDR3 length: 14 amino acids. The V end was cut by 3 bases, the J end by 2 bases, with 11 bases between. The germline gives CDR1 SGHRS, CDR2 YFSETQ. This chain's CDR3 is CASSSMVVQETQYF. The CDR3 DNA is TGCGCCAGCAGCTCAATGGTCGTACAAGAGACCCAGTACTTC. The complete variable domain, with remaining parts taken from reference TRBV5-1 and TRBJ2-5, reads KAGVTQTPRYLIKTRGQQVTLSCSPISGHRSVSWYQQTPGQGLQFLFEYFSETQRNKGNFPGRFSGRQFSNSRSEMNVSTLELGDSALYLCASSSMVVQETQYFGPGTRLLVL.

The chain combines TRBV11-2 with TRBJ2-3; 7 positions match TRBD2. The CDR3 covers 19 residues. The V and J ends lost 2 bases and 2 bases, in that order; junction bases with no gene match: 16. The germline V gene encodes CDR1 SGHAT and CDR2 FQNNGV. The CDR3 nucleotides are TGTGCCAGCAGCTTAAGATTCAGAGCGGGACTCCTCCACACAGATACGCAGTATTTT. Amino acid sequence: CASSLRFRAGLLHTDTQYF.

The table lists this clonotype with a few counts. This chain connects TRBV29-1 to TRBJ2-7; a possible D gene is TRBD1 (6 bases). CDR1 and CDR2 (germline): SQVTM, ANQGSEA. The CDR3 is 15 residues long. Trimming took 6 bases from V and 1 from J, leaving 19 bases between them. This chain's CDR3 is CSVPTRQDGSYEQYF. The CDR3 DNA follows: TGCAGCGTCCCAACGAGACAGGACGGGTCCTACGAGCAGTACTTC.

This clonotype was seen only a few times. The chain recombines TRBV4-3 with TRBJ1-1; D is ambiguous. In germline, CDR1 is LGHNA, CDR2 YSLEER. This CDR3 is built from 14 residues. The germline V and J ends were trimmed by 1 base and 3 bases, with 9 bases remaining between them. CDR3 protein: CASSQVGLDTEAFF. CDR3 sequence (DNA): TGCGCCAGCAGCCAAGTGGGGTTGGACACTGAAGCTTTCTTT.

This clonotype was seen a few times. This chain joins TRBV12-3 or TRBV12-4 and TRBJ2-5; 8 bases are shared with TRBD2. V dropped 6 bases and J dropped 1; count of bases not matched to a gene: 13. The length of the CDR3 is 17 residues. The CDR3 is CASRQKSGSQVQETQYF. The CDR3 nucleotides read TGTGCCAGCAGACAGAAAAGCGGGAGCCAAGTCCAAGAGACCCAGTACTTC.

The sample holds a few counts of this clonotype. The J gene is TRBJ1-2, the V gene TRBV7-2; 8 nucleotides match TRBD1. The CDR3 loop spans 14 amino acids. CDR1 SGHTA and CDR2 FQGNSA come from the germline V gene. V was pared by 5 bases and J by 4 bases, with 6 bases of the junction left unmatched. Written as DNA, the CDR3 is TGTGCCAGCAGCACCCGGGACAGGTTCTATGGCTACACCTTC. It translates to CASSTRDRFYGYTF.

This clonotype was found many times. The V and J genes are TRBV5-1 and TRBJ2-1; TRBD2 matches at 8 bases. The V and J ends lost 2 bases and 3 bases, in that order; junction bases with no gene match: 4. The CDR3 spans 15 residues. CDR1 is SGHRS, CDR2 YFSETQ, per germline. DNA of the CDR3: TGCGCCAGCAGCTTACGCCTAGCGGGCTACAATGAGCAGTTCTTC. Protein sequence: CASSLRLAGYNEQFF.

This clonotype has only a few counts. The chain recombines TRBV29-1 with TRBJ2-5; D remains ambiguous. CDR1 and CDR2 from the germline V gene are SQVTM and ANQGSEA. V was clipped by 6 bases and J by 5 bases, with 13 bases between them. The CDR3 length is 12 residues. The CDR3 DNA reads TGCAGCGTAACCCGAGATGCGGAGACCCAGTACTTC. Its protein is CSVTRDAETQYF.

V gene TRBV7-2 combines with J gene TRBJ2-5, with D possibly called TRBD1 or TRBD2 (5 bases each). Germline V gene data show CDR1 as SGHTA and CDR2 as FQGNSA. The germline V and J ends were trimmed by 3 bases and 1 base, with 9 bases remaining between them. There are 14 residues in the CDR3. CDR3 amino acids: CASSFPGLQETQYF. In DNA form, the CDR3 reads TGTGCCAGCAGCTTTCCGGGGCTCCAAGAGACCCAGTACTTC.

The J gene is TRBJ2-5, the V gene TRBV5-1; D is perhaps TRBD1 (6 bases). V dropped 2 bases and J dropped 0 bases, with 23 bases sitting between them. This CDR3 region has 19 residues. Germline lookup yields CDR1 SGHRS and CDR2 YFSETQ. CDR3 DNA: TGCGCCAGCAGCTTTAACCCCTGGCGGACAGCAATGTACCAAGAGACCCAGTACTTC. Protein: CASSFNPWRTAMYQETQYF. Variable domain in full (rest from reference TRBV5-1 and TRBJ2-5): KAGVTQTPRYLIKTRGQQVTLSCSPISGHRSVSWYQQTPGQGLQFLFEYFSETQRNKGNFPGRFSGRQFSNSRSEMNVSTLELGDSALYLCASSFNPWRTAMYQETQYFGPGTRLLVL.

This clonotype was recorded at least ten times. J is TRBJ1-5 and V is TRBV28; TRBD1 aligns across 8 bases. Germline CDR1 is MDHEN and CDR2 is SYDVKM. CDR3 length equals 15 residues. The ends lost 8 bases at V and 2 bases at J; junction bases unmatched: 8. CDR3 region: CASRYGTGGNQPQHF. In nucleotides, the CDR3 is TGTGCCAGCCGCTACGGGACAGGCGGCAATCAGCCCCAGCATTTT.